Sequencing of this TCR delta chain was carried out in a study of γδ T cells in repeated Plasmodium falciparum infection. Study overall: Timepoints: baseline, immediately before selected infections, and 21 days after every infection.

TCRdb reprocessed the multiplex PCR reads through CATT. The table includes tens of thousands of delta-chain clones, roughly 0.98% detected once. This CDR3 is built from 19 residues. V lost 3 bases, J lost 9 bases, and 21 bases stayed unmatched. Germline V lookup: CDR1 GEAIGNYY, CDR2 EKD. Vgamma9/Vdelta2+ and Vdelta2-negative gammadelta T cells were flow-sorted from PBMC for bulk sequencing. Study-level results: Vgamma9/Vdelta2+ T cells showed a stable polyclonal repertoire with shared TCRgamma sequences.

This clone was detected a few times. Its specificity is not known. The protein that TCRdb holds for this DNA derives from a much larger clone and differs from the translated DNA at residue 16, which likely indicates a read error; the protein shown here is translated from the DNA. V is TRDV2 and J is TRDJ1; 13 nucleotides line up with TRDD3. The J gene is not listed in TCRdb, so it was assigned here from a DNA match to germline. Input material: gamma-delta T cells from blood. This TCR derives from a pool of human donors (malaria-infected and uninfected, not separated). The CDR3, as DNA: TGTGCCTGTGACTCCCGTACTGGGGGATACGCGATTACGGGTGATGAACTCATCTTT. The encoded protein is CACDSRTGGYAITGDELIF.